This entry describes one T cell receptor (beta chain). The CDR3 consists of 17 residues. Trimming at V came to 1 base and at J to 2 bases, leaving 7 bases not matched to a gene. CDR1 is SGHTA, CDR2 FQGNSA, per germline. This sample is part of a study of blood T cell repertoires in COVID-19. Whole-study context: Sources were T cells, B-cell-depleted T cells, or PBMCs; the material itself was cDNA or gDNA.

Using immunoSEQ multiplex PCR, the repertoire was profiled, and TCRdb retains in-frame clones only, with some absent. The data hold about 440,000 clones, with approximately 90% observed a single time. Individuals drawn from about two dozen US areas were roughly 18 to 100 years old. Membership in each cohort depended on participant-reported clinical history. The clonotype was recovered from a young woman with acute COVID-19. The chain recombines TRBV7-2 with TRBJ2-1; 8 nucleotides agree with TRBD2. The sequenced sample consisted of PBMCs or T cells enriched from blood (not recorded which). CDR3 amino acids: CASSLVGPGGTYNEQFF. As DNA, the CDR3 is TGTGCCAGCAGCTTAGTAGGGCCGGGGGGGACCTACAATGAGCAGTTCTTC. The variable domain in full, completed from reference TRBV7-2 and TRBJ2-1, reads GAGVSQSPSNKVTEKGKDVELRCDPISGHTALYWYRQSLGQGLEFLIYFQGNSAPDKSGLPSDRFSAERTGGSVSTLTIQRTQQEDSAVYLCASSLVGPGGTYNEQFFGPGTRLTVL.